A selection of T cell receptor beta chains follows, all from one sample in a study of cytomegalovirus exposure and HLA in healthy donors. Clones were sequenced by immunoSEQ multiplex PCR, and TCRdb holds only the in-frame ones, with some missing. The sample contains about 200,000 clones, approximately 86% of which appear only once. The sample comprised PBMCs. The receptors stem from a woman younger than 35 in good health and CMV-seronegative. Each CDR3 is given with its conserved first and last residue. Size is omitted from some rows. Given values are once, few, many or a class for expanded clones.

V gene	clone size	J gene	CDR3 protein
TRBV6-6	NA	TRBJ1-2	CASSYATAPGDYGYTF
TRBV11-2	once	TRBJ1-4	CASSQPGQGPSEKLFF
TRBV30	NA	TRBJ2-2	CARSDGGNGELFF
TRBV7-9	once	TRBJ2-1	CASSGHYNEQFF
TRBV7-8	NA	TRBJ2-1	CASSPGSTGNEQFF
TRBV7-2	NA	TRBJ2-1	CASSLGAGVEQFF
TRBV7-9	once	TRBJ2-7	CASSLYQRDYEQYF
TRBV10-3	NA	TRBJ2-1	CAISEWDSRRIAIGQFF
TRBV27	NA	TRBJ2-5	CASSLSDRGGTQYF
TRBV6-1	NA	TRBJ1-2	CASSSRDSYYGYTF
TRBV19	NA	TRBJ2-1	CASRTPLGGGGNEQFF
TRBV11-3	NA	TRBJ2-1	CASSLGQGTYNEQFF
TRBV29-1	NA	TRBJ2-7	CSVKGQASSYEQYF
TRBV6-1	NA	TRBJ2-5	CASSSRTGARETQYF
TRBV5-4	NA	TRBJ1-4	CASSPRTGGNEKLFF
TRBV19	NA	TRBJ1-5	CASSTIPGSNQPQHF
TRBV7-6	NA	TRBJ2-1	CASSLRNRLAGGLDEQFF
TRBV19	NA	TRBJ1-6	CASSTPRGTSPLHF
TRBV6-5	NA	TRBJ1-5	CASRSGQGDQPQHF
TRBV29-1	NA	TRBJ2-7	CSAAGTSREQYF
TRBV9	NA	TRBJ1-1	CASSVGSRESTEAFF
TRBV19	NA	TRBJ2-3	CASSSASGSPDTQYF
TRBV27	NA	TRBJ1-2	CASTPSAADYGYGYTF
TRBV30	NA	TRBJ1-6	CAWGSSYNSPLHF
TRBV5-5	NA	TRBJ2-3	CASSLMPPGLRDTDTQYF
TRBV29-1	NA	TRBJ2-3	CSVGTGTSTDTQYF
TRBV2	NA	TRBJ1-2	CASSVPGSLNYGYTF
TRBV10-3	NA	TRBJ1-2	CAINPTGGDGGYTF
TRBV27	few	TRBJ2-1	CASSQRGRAPDEQFF
TRBV5-1	NA	TRBJ1-1	CASSFPPGTEAFF
TRBV11-3	once	TRBJ2-7	CASSPYNAIPYEQYF
TRBV12-5	NA	TRBJ2-5	CASGLVTGRGEETQYF
TRBV7-9	few	TRBJ1-3	CASSPGDSGGNTIYF
TRBV2	NA	TRBJ2-5	CASTRTGGLETQYF
TRBV19	NA	TRBJ1-3	CASSHPRNTIYF